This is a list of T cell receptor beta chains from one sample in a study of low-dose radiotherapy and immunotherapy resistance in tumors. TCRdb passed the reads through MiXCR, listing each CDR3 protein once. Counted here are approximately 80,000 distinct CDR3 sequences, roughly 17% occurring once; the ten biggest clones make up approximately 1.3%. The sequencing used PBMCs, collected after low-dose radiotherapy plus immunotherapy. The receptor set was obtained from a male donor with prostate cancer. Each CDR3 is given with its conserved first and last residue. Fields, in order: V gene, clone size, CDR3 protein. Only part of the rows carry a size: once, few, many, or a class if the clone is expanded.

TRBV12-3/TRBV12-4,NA,CASSLAGLEDTQYF
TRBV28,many,CASRTAGYEQYF
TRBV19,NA,CASSMPAGGTGYGYTF
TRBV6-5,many,CASSYSGGGREYF
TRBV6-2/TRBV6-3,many,CASSRPTSGNYNEQFF
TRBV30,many,CAWSEPPAQPQHF
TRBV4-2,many,CASSQDMVLGLFF
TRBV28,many,CASSSSGGSYEQYF
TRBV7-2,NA,CASSSRTGDEQYF
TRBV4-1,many,CASSPGGIEVKNIQYF
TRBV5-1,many,CASSPGQNSGNTIYF
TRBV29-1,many,CSVEMGGANTGELFF
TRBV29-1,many,CSVIRDTNYGYTF
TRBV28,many,CASSLAFISGTEAFF
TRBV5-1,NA,CASSENSGTGELFF
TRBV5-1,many,CASSLDRNTGELFF
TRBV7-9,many,CASSLETANTEAFF
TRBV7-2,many,CASSLDGFGGYTF
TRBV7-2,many,CASSLRRGSYEQYF
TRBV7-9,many,CASSPGFATADNSPLHF
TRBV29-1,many,CSVRTGGKREQYF
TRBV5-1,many,CASSLNRVGYNEQFF
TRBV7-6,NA,CASSPGEGWNNEQFF
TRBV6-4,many,CASSAGRTSGRPQFF
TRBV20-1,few,CSASEASGSSYEQYF
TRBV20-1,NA,CSAVRTGGKTQYF
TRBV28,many,CASSFGIGVGDEQFF
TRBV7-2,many,CASTPGGGRANPDTQYF
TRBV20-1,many,CSALLPAETQYF
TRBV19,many,CASSIERYSYEQYF
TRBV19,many,CASSHSRLGQPALAYNEQFF
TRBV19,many,CASSTGTGRDYNEQFF
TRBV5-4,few,CASSLKDGLAGGGVEQFF
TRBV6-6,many,CASRIWDSGANVLTF
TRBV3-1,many,CASSQARGLAGVNTQYF
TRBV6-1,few,CASSEAYEDLGTDTQYF
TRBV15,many,CATSRGAGQRTDTQYF
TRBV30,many,CAWSVGLAGGETQYF
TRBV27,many,CASSDRVLNEKLFF
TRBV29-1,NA,CSVQGGSGPQHF
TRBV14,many,CASSQDRSHSETQYF
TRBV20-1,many,CSAPPHEQFF
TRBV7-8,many,CASSRAGQARSYGYTF
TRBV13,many,CASSFSGNGYTF
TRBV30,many,CAWSTLGGSSGNTIYF
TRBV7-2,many,CASSLDQGLDSPLHF
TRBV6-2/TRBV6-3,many,CAGRSSGANVLTF
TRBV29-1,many,CSGAGTTDTQYF
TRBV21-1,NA,CASSWTSGRKNLNEQFF
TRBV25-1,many,CASSVVSKTGREQYF